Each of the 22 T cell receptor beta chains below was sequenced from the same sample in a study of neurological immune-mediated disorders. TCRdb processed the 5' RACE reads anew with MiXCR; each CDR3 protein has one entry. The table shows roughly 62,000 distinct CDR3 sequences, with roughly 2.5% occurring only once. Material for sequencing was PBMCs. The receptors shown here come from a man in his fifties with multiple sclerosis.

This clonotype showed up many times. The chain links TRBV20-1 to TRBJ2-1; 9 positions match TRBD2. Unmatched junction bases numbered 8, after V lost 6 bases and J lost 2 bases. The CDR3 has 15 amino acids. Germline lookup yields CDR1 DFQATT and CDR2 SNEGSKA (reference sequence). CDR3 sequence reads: CSAREGGGAYNEQFF. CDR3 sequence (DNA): TGCAGTGCCCGTGAAGGCGGGGGGGCCTACAATGAGCAGTTCTTC.

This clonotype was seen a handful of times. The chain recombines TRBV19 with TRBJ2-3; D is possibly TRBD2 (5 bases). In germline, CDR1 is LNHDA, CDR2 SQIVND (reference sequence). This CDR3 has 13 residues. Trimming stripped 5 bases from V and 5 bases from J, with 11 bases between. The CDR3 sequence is CASSVDEGDTQYF. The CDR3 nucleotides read TGTGCCAGTAGTGTCGATGAGGGAGATACGCAGTATTTT.

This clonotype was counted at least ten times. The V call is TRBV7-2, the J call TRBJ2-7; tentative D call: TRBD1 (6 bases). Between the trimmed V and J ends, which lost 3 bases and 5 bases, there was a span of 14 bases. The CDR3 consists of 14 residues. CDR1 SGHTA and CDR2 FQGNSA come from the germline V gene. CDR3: CASSFPGQGNEQYF. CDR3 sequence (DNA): TGTGCCAGCAGCTTCCCGGGACAAGGCAACGAGCAGTACTTC.

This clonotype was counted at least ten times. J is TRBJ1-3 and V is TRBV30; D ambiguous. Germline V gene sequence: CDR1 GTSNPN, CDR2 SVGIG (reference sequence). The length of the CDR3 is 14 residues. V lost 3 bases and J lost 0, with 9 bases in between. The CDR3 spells CAWRIENSGNTIYF. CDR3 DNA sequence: TGTGCCTGGAGAATTGAAAACTCTGGAAACACCATATATTTT.

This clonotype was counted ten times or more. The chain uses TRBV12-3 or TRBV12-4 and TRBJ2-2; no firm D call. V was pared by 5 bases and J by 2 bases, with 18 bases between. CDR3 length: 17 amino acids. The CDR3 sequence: CASSLQTPTVNTGELFF. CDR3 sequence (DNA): TGTGCCAGCAGTCTTCAAACCCCAACCGTAAACACCGGGGAGCTGTTTTTT.

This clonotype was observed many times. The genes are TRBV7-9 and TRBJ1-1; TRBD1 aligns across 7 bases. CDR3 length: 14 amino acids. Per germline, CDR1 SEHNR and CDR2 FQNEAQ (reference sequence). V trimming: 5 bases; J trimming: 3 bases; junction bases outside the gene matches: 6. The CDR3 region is CASSPGQTYTEAFF. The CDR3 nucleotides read TGTGCCAGCAGCCCGGGACAGACGTACACTGAAGCTTTCTTT. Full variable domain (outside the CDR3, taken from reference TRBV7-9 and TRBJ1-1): DTGVSQNPRHKITKRGQNVTFRCDPISEHNRLYWYRQTLGQGPEFLTYFQNEAQLEKSRLLSDRFSAERPKGSFSTLEIQRTEQGDSAMYLCASSPGQTYTEAFFGQGTRLTVV.

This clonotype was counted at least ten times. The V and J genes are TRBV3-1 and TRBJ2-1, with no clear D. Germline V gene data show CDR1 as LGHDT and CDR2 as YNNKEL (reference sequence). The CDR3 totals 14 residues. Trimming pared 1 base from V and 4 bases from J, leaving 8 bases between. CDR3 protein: CASSQVEVYNEQFF. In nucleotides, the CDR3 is TGTGCCAGCAGCCAAGTTGAAGTATACAATGAGCAGTTCTTC.

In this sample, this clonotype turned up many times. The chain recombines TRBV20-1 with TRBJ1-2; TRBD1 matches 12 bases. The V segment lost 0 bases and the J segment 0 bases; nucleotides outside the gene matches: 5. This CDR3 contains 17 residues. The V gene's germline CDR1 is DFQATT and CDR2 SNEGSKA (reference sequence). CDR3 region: CSARDLGQGASNYGYTF. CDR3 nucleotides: TGCAGTGCTAGAGATCTGGGACAGGGGGCATCTAACTATGGCTACACCTTC.

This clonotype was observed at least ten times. The CDR3: CASSAHRGKTNEKLFF. In DNA form, the CDR3 reads TGTGCCAGCAGCGCTCACAGGGGGAAGACTAATGAAAAACTGTTTTTT. This chain uses TRBV7-2 with TRBJ1-4, with 8 bases aligning to TRBD1. CDR1 is SGHTA, CDR2 FQGNSA, per germline. With 5 bases clipped from V and 2 bases from J, the junction kept 7 bases outside the gene matches. CDR3 length equals 16 residues.

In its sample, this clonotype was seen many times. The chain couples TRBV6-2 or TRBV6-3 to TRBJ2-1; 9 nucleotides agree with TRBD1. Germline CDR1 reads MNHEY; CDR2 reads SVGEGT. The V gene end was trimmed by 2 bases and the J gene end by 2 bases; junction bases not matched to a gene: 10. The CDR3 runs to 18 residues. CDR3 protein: CASSYPQGQGMTYNEQFF. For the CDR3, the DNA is TGTGCCAGCAGTTACCCCCAGGGACAGGGAATGACCTACAATGAGCAGTTCTTC.

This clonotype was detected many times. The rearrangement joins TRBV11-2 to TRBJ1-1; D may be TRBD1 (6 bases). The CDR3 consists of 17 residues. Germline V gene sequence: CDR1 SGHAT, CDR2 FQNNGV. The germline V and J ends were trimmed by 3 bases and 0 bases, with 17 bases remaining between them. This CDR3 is CASSFSGAPGMNTEAFF. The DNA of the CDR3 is TGTGCCAGCAGCTTCTCAGGGGCCCCGGGAATGAACACTGAAGCTTTCTTT.

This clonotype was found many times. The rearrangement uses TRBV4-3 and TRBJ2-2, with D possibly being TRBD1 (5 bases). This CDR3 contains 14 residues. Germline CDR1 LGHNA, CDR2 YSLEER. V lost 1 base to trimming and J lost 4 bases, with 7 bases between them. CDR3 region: CASSQGQITGELFF. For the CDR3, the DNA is TGCGCCAGCAGCCAAGGACAGATCACCGGGGAGCTGTTTTTT.

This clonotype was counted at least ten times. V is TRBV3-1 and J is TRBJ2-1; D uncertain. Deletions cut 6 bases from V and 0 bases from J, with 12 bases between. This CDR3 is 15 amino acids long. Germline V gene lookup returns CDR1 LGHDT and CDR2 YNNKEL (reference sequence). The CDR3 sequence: CASRHRGGSYNEQFF. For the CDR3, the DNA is TGTGCCAGCAGGCACCGTGGCGGCTCCTACAATGAGCAGTTCTTC.

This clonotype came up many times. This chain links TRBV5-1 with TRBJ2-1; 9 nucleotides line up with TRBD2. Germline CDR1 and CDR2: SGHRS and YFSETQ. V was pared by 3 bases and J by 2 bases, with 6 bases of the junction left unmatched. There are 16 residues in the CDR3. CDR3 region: CASSSGGGGAYNEQFF. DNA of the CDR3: TGCGCCAGCAGCTCGGGCGGCGGGGGGGCCTACAATGAGCAGTTCTTC. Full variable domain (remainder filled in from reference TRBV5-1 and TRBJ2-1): KAGVTQTPRYLIKTRGQQVTLSCSPISGHRSVSWYQQTPGQGLQFLFEYFSETQRNKGNFPGRFSGRQFSNSRSEMNVSTLELGDSALYLCASSSGGGGAYNEQFFGPGTRLTVL.

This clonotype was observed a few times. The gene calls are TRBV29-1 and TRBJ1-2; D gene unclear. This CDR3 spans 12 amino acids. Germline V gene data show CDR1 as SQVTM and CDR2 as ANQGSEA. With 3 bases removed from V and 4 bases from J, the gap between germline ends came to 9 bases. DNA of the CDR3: TGCAGCGTTGATTGGGGAACCTATGGCTACACCTTC. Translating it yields CSVDWGTYGYTF.

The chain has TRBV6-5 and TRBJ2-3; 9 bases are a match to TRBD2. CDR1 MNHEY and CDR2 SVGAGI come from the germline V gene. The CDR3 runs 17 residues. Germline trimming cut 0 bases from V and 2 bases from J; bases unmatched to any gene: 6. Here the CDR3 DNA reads TGTGCCAGCAGTTACTCACCAGGACTAGCGCCCACAGATACGCAGTATTTT. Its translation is CASSYSPGLAPTDTQYF.

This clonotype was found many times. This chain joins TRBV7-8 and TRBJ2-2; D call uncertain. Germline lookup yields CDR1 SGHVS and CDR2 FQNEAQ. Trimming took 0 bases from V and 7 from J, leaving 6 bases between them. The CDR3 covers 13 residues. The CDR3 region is CASSLAGNGELFF. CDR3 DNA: TGTGCCAGCAGCTTAGCTGGGAACGGGGAGCTGTTTTTT.

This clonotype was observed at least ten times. CDR3: CASSSVGGGADTQYF. In DNA form, the CDR3 reads TGTGCCAGCAGCTCGGTGGGAGGGGGGGCAGATACGCAGTATTTT. The chain recombines TRBV7-2 with TRBJ2-3; tentatively, D is TRBD2 (7 bases). In germline, CDR1 is SGHTA, CDR2 FQGNSA. The CDR3 totals 15 residues. The germline V and J ends were trimmed by 4 bases and 4 bases, with 15 bases remaining between them.

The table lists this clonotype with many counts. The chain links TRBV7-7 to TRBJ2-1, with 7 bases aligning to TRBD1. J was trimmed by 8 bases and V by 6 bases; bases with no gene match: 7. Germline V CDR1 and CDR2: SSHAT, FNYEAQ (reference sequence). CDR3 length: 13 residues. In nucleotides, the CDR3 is TGTGCCAGCAGTCCACAGGGGCCACATGAGCAGTTCTTC. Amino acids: CASSPQGPHEQFF.

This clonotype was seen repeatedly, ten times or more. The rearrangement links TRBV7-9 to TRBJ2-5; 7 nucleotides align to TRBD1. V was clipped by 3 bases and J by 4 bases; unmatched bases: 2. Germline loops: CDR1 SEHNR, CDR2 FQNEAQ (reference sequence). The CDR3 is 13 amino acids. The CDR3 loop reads CASSFRQGETQYF. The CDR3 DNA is TGTGCCAGCAGCTTTAGACAGGGAGAGACCCAGTACTTC.

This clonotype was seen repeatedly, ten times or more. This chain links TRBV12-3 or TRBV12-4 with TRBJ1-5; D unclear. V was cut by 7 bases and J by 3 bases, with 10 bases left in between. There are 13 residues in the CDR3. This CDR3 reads CASTIQFNQPQHF. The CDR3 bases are TGTGCCAGCACCATACAGTTCAATCAGCCCCAGCATTTT.

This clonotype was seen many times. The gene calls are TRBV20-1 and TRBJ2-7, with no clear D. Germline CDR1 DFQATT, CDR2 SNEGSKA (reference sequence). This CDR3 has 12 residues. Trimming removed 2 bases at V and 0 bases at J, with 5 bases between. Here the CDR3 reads CSARLISYEQYF. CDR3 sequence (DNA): TGCAGTGCTAGACTGATCTCCTACGAGCAGTACTTC.